This section outlines one T cell receptor beta chain sequence together with its context. The sample's time point: inflamed ileum from the surgical specimen. Using immunoSEQ multiplex PCR, the repertoire was profiled, and TCRdb retains in-frame clones only, with some absent. In the table there are roughly 8,000 clones, 75% to 85% of which are singletons. These data belong to a study of T cell repertoires in ileal Crohn's disease. The wider study: Biopsies of inflamed ileum from the surgical specimen form M0 samples.

The clonotype comes from an adult with Crohn's disease. Sequencing used ileal tissue.

DNA for the CDR3: TGTGCCAGCAGTTCGGACGGACGGTTCTATGGCTACACCTTC. It translates to CASSSDGRFYGYTF. The rearrangement uses TRBV27 and TRBJ1-2, with unresolved D. Germline-derived CDR1 and CDR2 are MNHEY and SMNVEV (reference sequence). This CDR3 spans 14 amino acids. Between the trimmed V and J ends, which lost 4 bases and 4 bases, there was a span of 13 bases.